A single sample gave rise to the 30 T cell receptor beta chains below, sequenced in a study of blood T cell repertoires in COVID-19. Only in-frame clones appear in the TCRdb table, and some are missing; sequencing was by immunoSEQ multiplex PCR. The sample includes roughly 230,000 clones, roughly 89% of them seen just once. Material: peripheral blood. These receptors came from a woman in her fifties or sixties with COVID-19, enrolled during active disease.

The genes are TRBV2 and TRBJ1-2, with 7 bases fitting TRBD1. The CDR3 extends over 13 amino acids. Trimming at V came to 6 bases and at J to 8 bases, leaving 9 bases not matched to a gene. The germline V gene encodes CDR1 SNHLY and CDR2 FYNNEI. DNA for the CDR3: TGTGCCAGCAGCGGACGACAGGGTGGCGGCTACACCTTC. Translated, it gives CASSGRQGGGYTF.

V usage is TRBV3-1 (or the pseudogene TRBV3-2) and J usage is TRBJ2-5; 7 bases match TRBD1. This CDR3 contains 13 residues. Germline V gene sequence: CDR1 LGHDT, CDR2 YNNKEL (reference sequence). The J segment lost 5 bases and the V segment lost 5 bases, leaving 5 bases of the junction unmatched. CDR3 region: CASSRQGQETQYF. CDR3 DNA: TGTGCCAGCAGCAGACAGGGCCAGGAGACCCAGTACTTC.

The chain employs TRBV4-3 and TRBJ2-7, with TRBD1 identical over 8 bases. This CDR3 has 14 residues. Germline V gene lookup returns CDR1 LGHNA and CDR2 YSLEER. The V segment lost 4 bases and the J segment 5 bases; nucleotides outside the gene matches: 7. CDR3 sequence reads: CASSLSTGEHEQYF. CDR3 coding DNA: TGCGCCAGCAGCCTATCGACAGGGGAACACGAGCAGTACTTC.

The CDR3, as DNA: TGCGCCAGCAGCTTTAGTCAGGGGACGACCGGGGAGCTGTTTTTT. Residues: CASSFSQGTTGELFF. This chain joins TRBV5-1 and TRBJ2-2; weak D call: TRBD1 (6 bases). Per the germline V gene, CDR1 is SGHRS and CDR2 is YFSETQ. The germline V and J ends were trimmed by 2 bases and 5 bases, with 13 bases remaining between them. The CDR3 consists of 15 residues.

The chain joins TRBV11-2 to TRBJ2-2, with D possibly matching TRBD2 (5 bases). V dropped 1 base and J dropped 4 bases, with 10 bases sitting between them. Germline CDR1 SGHAT, CDR2 FQNNGV. The CDR3 runs to 15 residues. The CDR3 is CASSLGGSITGELFF. In nucleotides, the CDR3 is TGTGCCAGCAGCTTAGGAGGGAGTATCACCGGGGAGCTGTTTTTT. The variable domain in full, completed from reference TRBV11-2 and TRBJ2-2, reads EAGVAQSPRYKIIEKRQSVAFWCNPISGHATLYWYQQILGQGPKLLIQFQNNGVVDDSQLPKDRFSAERLKGVDSTLKIQPAKLEDSAVYLCASSLGGSITGELFFGEGSRLTVL.

The chain links TRBV7-2 to TRBJ2-7; no reliable D call. Trimming took off 2 bases at V and 3 bases at J, with 11 bases between the two ends. Germline CDR1 reads SGHTA; CDR2 reads FQGNSA. This CDR3 is 14 amino acids long. In DNA, the CDR3 is TGTGCCAGCAGCTTATTCGTCAGGCGCTACGAGCAGTACTTC. Translation: CASSLFVRRYEQYF.

The V gene is TRBV11-2, the J gene TRBJ1-1; 7 nucleotides align to TRBD1. Germline-derived CDR1 and CDR2 are SGHAT and FQNNGV. After removal of 5 bases from V and 0 bases from J, the junction contained 6 bases not matched to a gene. The CDR3 totals 15 residues. Written as DNA, the CDR3 is TGTGCCAGCAGCCCGTCACAGGGGATGAACACTGAAGCTTTCTTT. It specifies CASSPSQGMNTEAFF.

This chain joins TRBV7-8 and TRBJ2-7; possible D gene TRBD2, 5 bases. V gave up 4 bases and J gave up 2 bases, with 15 bases separating them. The CDR3 sequence is 15 residues long. Germline V gene sequence: CDR1 SGHVS, CDR2 FQNEAQ. In DNA, the CDR3 is TGTGCCAGCAGCTCCCCGGGTGGGAGCACCTACGAGCAGTACTTC. Translated: CASSSPGGSTYEQYF.

This chain connects TRBV24-1 to TRBJ1-2; 10 bases agree with TRBD1. Trimming removed 3 bases from V and 8 bases from J; junction bases left unmatched: 5. There are 14 residues in the CDR3. Germline assignment: CDR1 KGHDR and CDR2 SFDVKD. In DNA form, the CDR3 reads TGTGCCACCAGTGATCGGGACAGGGGAGAAGGCTACACCTTC. It specifies CATSDRDRGEGYTF.

The rearrangement links TRBV10-3 to TRBJ1-2; D is perhaps TRBD1 (5 bases). Germline V gene lookup returns CDR1 ENHRY and CDR2 SYGVKD. The CDR3 extends over 16 amino acids. The V end was cut by 4 bases, the J end by 3 bases, with 18 bases between. This CDR3 is CAISVSSGRDDYGYTF. For the CDR3, the DNA is TGTGCCATCAGTGTCTCTAGCGGCAGGGATGACTATGGCTACACCTTC.

V is TRBV7-9 and J is TRBJ2-7, with D perhaps matching TRBD1 (5 bases). Germline assignment: CDR1 SEHNR and CDR2 FQNEAQ (reference sequence). The CDR3 sequence is 13 residues long. V lost 0 bases and J 3 bases, leaving 6 bases between the germline ends. CDR3 loop: CASSLAQDYEQYF. The DNA for the CDR3 is TGTGCCAGCAGCTTAGCACAGGACTACGAGCAGTACTTC.

The chain employs TRBV5-4 and TRBJ1-2; D not resolved. V was clipped by 0 bases and J by 4 bases, with 10 bases between them. Germline V gene data show CDR1 as SGHNT and CDR2 as YYREEE (reference sequence). The CDR3 covers 14 residues. CDR3 loop: CASSLAGKTYGYTF. CDR3 coding DNA: TGTGCCAGCAGCTTGGCAGGCAAGACCTATGGCTACACCTTC.

The chain recombines TRBV19 with TRBJ1-5, with D tentatively TRBD1 (6 bases). The V end lost 3 bases, the J end lost 0 bases, and 12 bases lay between the germline ends. This CDR3 spans 16 amino acids. CDR1 is LNHDA, CDR2 SQIVND, per germline (reference sequence). CDR3 coding DNA: TGTGCCAGTAGTATTGCAGGGGCAAATAGCAATCAGCCCCAGCATTTT. This translates into CASSIAGANSNQPQHF.

The V and J genes are TRBV27 and TRBJ2-7; tentatively, D is TRBD1 (5 bases). V lost 5 bases, J lost 6 bases, and 17 bases lay in between. CDR1 MNHEY and CDR2 SMNVEV come from the germline V gene (reference sequence). CDR3 length: 14 residues. Here the CDR3 DNA reads TGTGCCAGCAGTCTCAGGACCACAGGCGCCGAGCAGTACTTC. Translated: CASSLRTTGAEQYF.

The chain couples TRBV7-2 to TRBJ2-1; TRBD1 aligns across 10 bases. The germline V gene encodes CDR1 SGHTA and CDR2 FQGNSA. There are 16 residues in the CDR3. V lost 1 base to trimming and J lost 7 bases; unmatched junction nucleotides: 7. For the CDR3, the DNA is TGTGCCAGCAGCTTAGTCCGGGACAGGGGCCGGAATGAGCAGTTCTTC. Protein product: CASSLVRDRGRNEQFF.

The J gene is TRBJ2-1, the V gene TRBV11-3; 7 nucleotides align to TRBD1. The junction had 6 bases not matched to a gene; V was cut back by 5 bases and J by 8 bases. In germline, CDR1 is SGHNT, CDR2 YENEEA. This CDR3 has 13 residues. The CDR3 bases are TGTGCCAGCAGCCCACAGGGGCGGGATGAGCAGTTCTTC. It translates to CASSPQGRDEQFF.

J is TRBJ2-1 and V is TRBV6-1; TRBD2 agrees at 13 bases. The CDR3 is made up of 15 amino acids. V lost 3 bases to trimming and J lost 10 bases; unmatched junction nucleotides: 6. The germline CDR1 and CDR2 sequences are MNHNS and SASEGT. The CDR3 DNA sequence: TGTGCCAGCAGTGAGAGACTAGCGGGGGGTGGAGAGCAGTTCTTC. As protein: CASSERLAGGGEQFF.

V usage is TRBV2 and J usage is TRBJ2-5; TRBD2 is a possible D gene (7 bases). CDR1 SNHLY and CDR2 FYNNEI come from the germline V gene. The CDR3 contains 15 residues. The V end lost 8 bases, the J end lost 5 bases, and 21 bases lay between the germline ends. CDR3 nucleotides: TGTGCCAGCGTCCCCACGAGGGGGGGCTCGGAGACCCAGTACTTC. This gives the protein CASVPTRGGSETQYF.

In this sample, this clone turned up once. The chain links TRBV9 to TRBJ1-3; no firm D call. The CDR3 sequence is 13 residues long. Germline CDR1 is SGDLS and CDR2 is YYNGEE. Deletions cut 2 bases from V and 7 bases from J, with 10 bases between. The CDR3 loop is CASSVSTGNTIYF. DNA for the CDR3: TGTGCCAGCAGCGTTTCGACGGGGAACACCATATATTTT.

The rearrangement joins TRBV10-3 to TRBJ1-1; 8 nucleotides agree with TRBD1. Germline-derived CDR1 and CDR2 are ENHRY and SYGVKD. The CDR3 runs 13 residues. V shed 7 bases and J 3 bases; nucleotides not matched to a gene: 4. The CDR3 nucleotides are TGTGCCATCACGGACAGGGAGGACACTGAAGCTTTCTTT. Translation: CAITDREDTEAFF.

The chain carries TRBV11-3 and TRBJ1-1; D is possibly TRBD1 (5 bases). In germline, CDR1 is SGHNT, CDR2 YENEEA. This CDR3 has 14 amino acids. The V gene lost 1 base and the J gene lost 4 bases, with 10 bases spanning the gap. The DNA for the CDR3 is TGTGCCAGCAGCTTAGCAGGGTCGGGCACTGAAGCTTTCTTT. This gives the protein CASSLAGSGTEAFF.

The CDR3 DNA reads as TGTGCCAGCAAACATGAAGAGACCCAGTACTTC. As protein: CASKHEETQYF. The chain joins TRBV28 to TRBJ2-5; D is unresolved. In germline, CDR1 is MDHEN, CDR2 SYDVKM. The V and J ends lost 7 bases and 3 bases respectively, with 6 bases between them. CDR3 length: 11 amino acids.

This chain links TRBV13 with TRBJ1-1; D unclear. The length of the CDR3 is 13 residues. Trimming took off 0 bases at V and 3 bases at J, with 5 bases between the two ends. Germline CDR1 reads PRHDT; CDR2 reads FYEKMQ (reference sequence). CDR3 sequence (DNA): TGTGCCAGCAGCTTAGGGGGAGACACTGAAGCTTTCTTT. Protein sequence: CASSLGGDTEAFF.

The genes are TRBV7-2 and TRBJ2-5; TRBD2 matches at 7 bases. This CDR3 has 14 residues. CDR1 is SGHTA and CDR2 is FQGNSA in the germline V gene. The J segment lost 5 bases and the V segment lost 1 base, leaving 4 bases of the junction unmatched. CDR3 sequence (DNA): TGTGCCAGCAGCTTAGGGCGGGGAGGGGAGACCCAGTACTTC. Amino acid sequence: CASSLGRGGETQYF. Full variable domain (rest looked up from reference TRBV7-2 and TRBJ2-5): GAGVSQSPSNKVTEKGKDVELRCDPISGHTALYWYRQSLGQGLEFLIYFQGNSAPDKSGLPSDRFSAERTGGSVSTLTIQRTQQEDSAVYLCASSLGRGGETQYFGPGTRLLVL.

V is TRBV19 and J is TRBJ2-3; D possibly corresponds to TRBD1 (6 bases). Germline CDR1 reads LNHDA; CDR2 reads SQIVND (reference sequence). The CDR3 has 15 amino acids. V was clipped by 5 bases and J by 3 bases, with 15 bases between them. The CDR3 DNA sequence: TGTGCCAGTAGTCGGACAGATCGGGCGACAGATACGCAGTATTTT. It translates to CASSRTDRATDTQYF.

This chain uses TRBV7-3 with TRBJ1-1; 7 bases are a match to TRBD1. CDR3 length equals 15 residues. Looked up from germline, CDR1 is SGHTA and CDR2 is FQGTGA. Trimming cost V 1 base and J 4 bases; bases outside gene matches: 6. The CDR3, as DNA: TGTGCCAGCAGCTTAATAGGGGGCGAGGTCACTGAAGCTTTCTTT. Translation: CASSLIGGEVTEAFF.

The chain carries TRBV6-2 or TRBV6-3 and TRBJ2-3; 9 bases agree with TRBD2. The CDR3 loop spans 16 amino acids. V lost 2 bases, J lost 5 bases, and 8 bases stayed unmatched. The germline CDR1 and CDR2 sequences are MNHEY and SVGEGT. The CDR3 bases are TGTGCCAGCAGTTACCTTGGCGGGGGGGCGGAAGATACGCAGTATTTT. Translation gives CASSYLGGGAEDTQYF.

In DNA, the CDR3 is TGTGCCAGTAGTATAACTTGGCAGGGGGGCAATCAGCCCCAGCATTTT. Translating it yields CASSITWQGGNQPQHF. This rearrangement joins TRBV19 to TRBJ1-5; the match to TRBD1 covers 7 bases. CDR1 and CDR2 (germline): LNHDA, SQIVND (reference sequence). J lost 2 bases, V lost 2 bases, and 6 bases had no gene match. There are 16 residues in the CDR3.

The chain joins TRBV5-8 to TRBJ1-5; D uncertain. Germline V gene lookup returns CDR1 SGHTS and CDR2 YDEGEE. Between the trimmed V and J ends, which lost 1 base and 4 bases, there was a span of 18 bases. CDR3 length: 17 amino acids. CDR3 region: CASSLSYYGETNQPQHF. CDR3 bases: TGTGCCAGCAGCTTGTCATACTACGGGGAAACTAATCAGCCCCAGCATTTT.

This sequence joins TRBV6-5 and TRBJ1-4; D remains ambiguous. The CDR3 consists of 12 residues. Germline CDR1 MNHEY, CDR2 SVGAGI. V lost 5 bases and J lost 7, with 8 bases in between. The CDR3 coding sequence is TGTGCCAGCAGTCCCCCGTCTGAAAAACTGTTTTTT. Protein sequence: CASSPPSEKLFF.